The clone carrying this TCR beta chain was recorded only once. This record comes from a study of identical twins. The donor group consisted entirely of healthy Caucasians. The CDR3 is 13 amino acids. The V gene's germline CDR1 is SNHLY and CDR2 FYNNEI. Trimming cost V 9 bases and J 12 bases; bases outside gene matches: 14. Template switching introduced a universal primer site, and the cDNA bore unique molecular identifiers. MiXCR, run by TCRdb on the 5' RACE reads, gives a single entry per CDR3 protein. Found here are around 490,000 distinct CDR3 sequences, about a fifth of them singletons; the top ten hold about 0.48%. These data also featured in a second study, about yellow fever vaccine responses in identical twins. This second study notes: Reportedly, the response of twins' T cells to the vaccine seemed partly convergent, partly personalized.

The specimen sequenced was CD4+ T cells sorted from blood. The J gene is TRBJ2-1, the V gene TRBV2, with 7 nucleotides matching TRBD1. The TCR was taken from a woman aged 18-29 years in good health. The CDR3 sequence is CASQTGTSIGQFF. For the CDR3, the DNA is TGTGCCAGTCAGACAGGGACATCAATTGGGCAGTTCTTC.